This T cell receptor (beta chain) was retrieved from a study of blood T cell repertoires in COVID-19. Generated by immunoSEQ multiplex PCR, the TCRdb table keeps only in-frame clones and is missing some. The table has approximately 250,000 clones, roughly 86% seen once. V was pared by 1 base and J by 5 bases, with 8 bases of the junction left unmatched. The germline V gene has CDR1 SGHTA and CDR2 FQGTGA. CDR3 length: 16 amino acids. The specimen sequenced was peripheral blood. The clonotype was recovered from a man in his forties with active or convalescent COVID-19. V usage is TRBV7-3 and J usage is TRBJ2-3; 8 bases fit TRBD2. In DNA form, the CDR3 reads TGTGCCAGCAGCTTAAGAGCGGGAGAAGGTAGAGATACGCAGTATTTT. Amino acids: CASSLRAGEGRDTQYF.